This T cell receptor (beta chain) was sequenced during a study of identical twins' blood T cells. The wider study: Roughly 51 million reads covered about 6 alpha-chain and about 6 beta-chain libraries.

The three twin pairs were reared together, likely meeting the same infections. Whole-study findings and limits: Top TCRbeta clonotypes were shared more with twin than unrelated donors.

Sample barcodes were added at both library ends during cDNA synthesis. TCRdb redid the calling of the 5' RACE reads with MiXCR, one entry per CDR3 protein. The table records 400,000 or so distinct CDR3 sequences, roughly 27% of them present only once. For this clonotype: Its antigen is undetermined.

V was pared by 2 bases and J by 6 bases, with 10 bases between. The CDR3 has 13 residues. The germline V gene encodes CDR1 MNHNS and CDR2 SASEGT. The chain employs TRBV6-1 and TRBJ1-2; tentatively, D is TRBD1 (5 bases). Sample: PBMCs. This clonotype was sampled from a woman aged 18 to 49 in good health. The DNA of the CDR3 is TGTGCCAGCAGTGAAATTCGGGGGAATGGCTACACCTTC. Amino acids: CASSEIRGNGYTF.